This is a list of T cell receptor beta chains from one sample in a study of T cells in Graves' hyperthyroidism and ophthalmopathy. Each CDR3 protein gets one entry after TCRdb re-called the multiplex PCR reads with MiXCR. This table holds hundreds of thousands of distinct CDR3 sequences, approximately 14% found once. The sample comprised blood. The origin of the receptors is a young woman with Graves' hyperthyroidism that later progressed to Graves' ophthalmopathy. Both conserved end residues are part of each CDR3. A D gene is named only where the DNA matches it firmly. Clone size appears in some rows only: once, few, many, or a class for an expanded clone.

j_call: TRBJ2-7
clone_size: -
d_call: -
v_call: TRBV5-1
cdr3_nt: TGCGCCAGCAGCTTGGCTTCGAGCCAGGAGCAGTACTTC
cdr3_aa: CASSLASSQEQYF

j_call: TRBJ2-7
clone_size: -
d_call: -
v_call: TRBV6-2/TRBV6-3
cdr3_nt: TGTGCCAGCAGTGGCAGCCCCAAGCTCTGGGAGCAGTACTTC
cdr3_aa: CASSGSPKLWEQYF

j_call: TRBJ2-6
clone_size: few
d_call: -
v_call: TRBV20-1
cdr3_nt: TGCGCCTGCGTGGGGGCTGGGGCCAACGTCCTGACTTTC
cdr3_aa: CACVGAGANVLTF

j_call: TRBJ1-1
clone_size: many
d_call: -
v_call: TRBV11-2
cdr3_nt: TGTGCCAGCAGCTTAGGGTCCAGCGGAGGAGTCGAGGCTTTCTTT
cdr3_aa: CASSLGSSGGVEAFF

j_call: TRBJ2-7
clone_size: -
d_call: TRBD1
v_call: TRBV30
cdr3_nt: TGTGCCTGGAGTTTCGCACAGGGGAACGAGCAGTACTTC
cdr3_aa: CAWSFAQGNEQYF

j_call: TRBJ1-1
clone_size: many
d_call: -
v_call: TRBV6-5
cdr3_nt: TGTGCCAGCAGTTCCTTTTGGAACACTGAAGCTTTCTTT
cdr3_aa: CASSSFWNTEAFF

j_call: TRBJ2-3
clone_size: few
d_call: -
v_call: TRBV4-2
cdr3_nt: TGTGCCAGCAGCCAAGATCAGGGGGGAGAAATCACAGATACGCAGTATTTT
cdr3_aa: CASSQDQGGEITDTQYF

j_call: TRBJ2-5
clone_size: many
d_call: TRBD2
v_call: TRBV20-1
cdr3_nt: TGCAGTGCTAGGACTAGCGAGGGAAAGACCCAGTACTTC
cdr3_aa: CSARTSEGKTQYF

j_call: TRBJ2-3
clone_size: many
d_call: TRBD1
v_call: TRBV28
cdr3_nt: TGTGCCAGCAGTTGGTCCTGGACAGGGGCAACAGATACGCAGTATTTT
cdr3_aa: CASSWSWTGATDTQYF

j_call: TRBJ2-7
clone_size: few
d_call: -
v_call: TRBV24-1
cdr3_nt: TGTGACACCAGTGGTGGGGCCTCCTACGAGCAGTACTTC
cdr3_aa: CDTSGGASYEQYF

j_call: TRBJ1-1
clone_size: -
d_call: TRBD1
v_call: TRBV28
cdr3_nt: TGTGCCAGCAGTTTTACAGGGGGGGTGGCTTTCTTT
cdr3_aa: CASSFTGGVAFF

j_call: TRBJ2-7
clone_size: -
d_call: TRBD1
v_call: TRBV7-9
cdr3_nt: TGTGCCAGCAGCTTACCCGACAGGGGCTTATACGAGCAGTACTTC
cdr3_aa: CASSLPDRGLYEQYF

j_call: TRBJ1-1
clone_size: many
d_call: -
v_call: TRBV29-1
cdr3_nt: TGCAGCGTTGAAACGACAGTGAACACTGAAGCTTTCTTT
cdr3_aa: CSVETTVNTEAFF

j_call: TRBJ2-6
clone_size: few
d_call: -
v_call: TRBV7-9
cdr3_nt: -
cdr3_aa: CASSRIVGSGSGANVLAF

j_call: TRBJ2-1
clone_size: many
d_call: -
v_call: TRBV20-1
cdr3_nt: TGCAGTGCTAGAGATCAAGTCTTTAACTACAATGAGCAGTTCTTC
cdr3_aa: CSARDQVFNYNEQFF

j_call: TRBJ1-1
clone_size: many
d_call: -
v_call: TRBV7-9
cdr3_nt: TGTGCCAGCAGCTTAGCTGGGGGGGCCGAAGCTTTCTTT
cdr3_aa: CASSLAGGAEAFF

j_call: TRBJ1-6
clone_size: -
d_call: -
v_call: TRBV7-3
cdr3_nt: TGTGCCAGCAGCTTAAGGAACGGGCCCCTCCACTTT
cdr3_aa: CASSLRNGPLHF

j_call: TRBJ2-3
clone_size: many
d_call: TRBD2
v_call: TRBV4-2
cdr3_nt: TGTGCCAGCAGCCAAGGAACGCTGACTAGCGGGAGTCCAGATACGCAGTATTTT
cdr3_aa: CASSQGTLTSGSPDTQYF

j_call: TRBJ1-2
clone_size: many
d_call: -
v_call: TRBV12-3/TRBV12-4
cdr3_nt: TGTGCCAGCAGCTCTGAGGGGGATTCGGGAGGCTACACCTTC
cdr3_aa: CASSSEGDSGGYTF

j_call: TRBJ2-1
clone_size: many
d_call: -
v_call: TRBV7-9
cdr3_nt: TGTGCCAGCAGCTTAGCGCTCGGGGTGGTTGACAATGAGCAGTTCTTC
cdr3_aa: CASSLALGVVDNEQFF

j_call: TRBJ1-1
clone_size: -
d_call: -
v_call: TRBV19
cdr3_nt: TGTGCCAGTAGTACCCCGCCTCAGGAAGGGAACACTGGAGCTTTCTTT
cdr3_aa: CASSTPPQEGNTGAFF

j_call: TRBJ2-1
clone_size: many
d_call: TRBD2
v_call: TRBV30
cdr3_nt: TGTGCCTGGAGCCTAGCGGGAGGAAATGAGCAGTTCTTC
cdr3_aa: CAWSLAGGNEQFF

j_call: TRBJ2-3
clone_size: many
d_call: TRBD2
v_call: TRBV20-1
cdr3_nt: TGCAGTGCGCTTGGTGGGCGGGAGGGCCCAGATACGCAGTATTTT
cdr3_aa: CSALGGREGPDTQYF

j_call: TRBJ1-2
clone_size: -
d_call: TRBD1
v_call: TRBV28
cdr3_nt: TGTGCCAGCAGCCAAGGGACAGGGGACTATGGCTACACCTTC
cdr3_aa: CASSQGTGDYGYTF

j_call: TRBJ2-7
clone_size: many
d_call: -
v_call: TRBV2
cdr3_nt: TGTGCCAGCAGGGGAACAGGCGTTTACGAGCAGTACTTC
cdr3_aa: CASRGTGVYEQYF

j_call: TRBJ2-7
clone_size: many
d_call: TRBD1
v_call: TRBV11-2
cdr3_nt: TGTGCCAGCAGCGCCCTGCCGGGACAGGGCTACGAGCAGTACTTC
cdr3_aa: CASSALPGQGYEQYF

j_call: TRBJ1-1
clone_size: many
d_call: -
v_call: TRBV11-2
cdr3_nt: TGTGCCAGCAGCCTCAATTATAATGACGCTGAAGCTTTCTTT
cdr3_aa: CASSLNYNDAEAFF

j_call: TRBJ2-1
clone_size: many
d_call: TRBD2
v_call: TRBV11-2
cdr3_nt: TGTGCCAGCAGCCCCGACTCCTCCTCGGCGGGAGCGAGCTCCTACAATGAGCAGTTCTTC
cdr3_aa: CASSPDSSSAGASSYNEQFF

j_call: TRBJ2-7
clone_size: -
d_call: -
v_call: TRBV19
cdr3_nt: TGTGCCAGTAGCAGCCAGATCATCTACGAGCAGTACTTC
cdr3_aa: CASSSQIIYEQYF

j_call: TRBJ2-1
clone_size: -
d_call: TRBD2
v_call: TRBV6-2/TRBV6-3
cdr3_nt: TGTGCCAGCAGTTACCTGGCCCCCCGCGGGAGTGGGCAGTTCTTC
cdr3_aa: CASSYLAPRGSGQFF

j_call: TRBJ2-1
clone_size: many
d_call: TRBD2
v_call: TRBV19
cdr3_nt: TGTGCCAGTAGTGATGGCGGGAGGACCTACAATGAGCAGTTCTTC
cdr3_aa: CASSDGGRTYNEQFF